This T cell receptor (beta chain) was obtained from a study of identical twins. Study-wide findings and caveats: Reduced insertions were recorded for abundant cord blood beta clonotypes, with no such pattern in memory repertoires.

This clonotype was recorded at least ten times. Its antigen is currently unknown. The CDR3 is made up of 14 amino acids. Looked up from germline, CDR1 is DFQATT and CDR2 is SNEGSKA (reference sequence). Trimming removed 3 bases at V and 3 bases at J, with 14 bases between. All donors were healthy Caucasians. Template switching (which added a universal primer site) was used, and cDNA carried unique molecular identifiers. TCRdb analysed the 5' RACE reads with MiXCR anew, one entry per CDR3 protein. Counted here are 450,000 or so distinct CDR3 sequences, under 20% occurring once; the ten biggest clones make up more than 10%.

What was sequenced was naive T cells sorted from blood. This sequence was found in a middle-aged man in good health. The chain has TRBV20-1 and TRBJ1-1; D remains unclear. CDR3 loop: CSASKDGAYTEAFF. As DNA, the CDR3 is TGCAGTGCTAGCAAGGACGGCGCGTACACTGAAGCTTTCTTT.